Listed below are T cell receptor beta chains from one sample, sequenced in a study of graft-versus-host responses after intestinal transplantation. Clones were sequenced by immunoSEQ multiplex PCR, and TCRdb holds only the in-frame ones, with some missing. The repertoire includes about 50,000 clones, 92% of them detected once, and approximately 2.7% sits in the top ten. Their specific antigens are unknown. This sample comprised unstimulated CD4+ T cells sorted from spleen or lymph node cells, obtained before transplant. These TCRs come from a human donor who was the organ donor for an intestinal transplant. The CDR3 runs from the conserved cysteine through the conserved F or W. The order of the fields is J gene, D gene, clone size, V gene, CDR3 DNA, CDR3 protein. D genes are given only for firm matches. Expanded clones are given a class, and other clones once, few, many or no size at all.

TRBJ2-1 NA NA TRBV9 TGTGCCAGCAGCTCACGCCCGGGCAATGAGCAGTTCTTC CASSSRPGNEQFF
TRBJ2-1 TRBD1 NA TRBV5-1 TGCGCCAGCAGCCACCGGGACAGTAGCTACAATGAGCAGTTCTTC CASSHRDSSYNEQFF
TRBJ2-7 NA NA TRBV4-3 TGCGCCAGCAGCCAAGGGAGACACTCCTACGAGCAGTACTTC CASSQGRHSYEQYF
TRBJ1-4 TRBD1 NA TRBV20-1 TGCAGTGCTAGCAGGGGGGAAAAACTGTTTTTT CSASRGEKLFF
TRBJ1-2 NA NA TRBV30 TGTGCCTGGAGAGAGACATTTGTCTATGGCTACACCTTC CAWRETFVYGYTF
TRBJ2-3 NA NA TRBV18 TGTGCCAGCTCACCTTACCTCCCAGGGACAGATACGCAGTATTTT CASSPYLPGTDTQYF
TRBJ1-5 NA NA TRBV19 TGTGCCAGTAGTACACTCACCGGGACACCTAGCAATCAGCCCCAGCATTTT CASSTLTGTPSNQPQHF
TRBJ1-3 TRBD1 NA TRBV4-3 TGCGCCAGCAGCCAAGGACAGGGGGCAGCTGGAAACACCATATATTTT CASSQGQGAAGNTIYF
TRBJ1-2 TRBD1 NA TRBV13 TGTGCCAGCAGCTTGGGGACAGGTTTTAACTATGGCTACACCTTC CASSLGTGFNYGYTF
TRBJ2-3 TRBD1 NA TRBV7-2 TGTGCCAGCAGCTTGACAGGGGCAGATACGCAGTATTTT CASSLTGADTQYF
TRBJ1-1 NA few TRBV30 TGTGCCTGGAGATCTACCTCCAACACTGAAGCTTTCTTT CAWRSTSNTEAFF
TRBJ1-1 NA NA TRBV7-2 TGTGCCAGCAGCTTAGCCCGGGTTGGCACTGAAGCTTTCTTT CASSLARVGTEAFF
TRBJ2-7 TRBD1 NA TRBV28 TGTGCCAGCAGTTCCCGGGGGACAGGGATGAAGCAGTACTTC CASSSRGTGMKQYF
TRBJ2-7 NA once TRBV7-9 TGTGCCAGCAGCTTGACAGAGTACGAGCAGTACTTC CASSLTEYEQYF
TRBJ2-3 NA NA TRBV7-2 TGTGCCAGCAGCCCCCGGAACGGACCCACAGATACGCAGTATTTT CASSPRNGPTDTQYF
TRBJ1-1 TRBD1 NA TRBV6-5 TGTGCCAGCAGTTTTCGTCGGACAGGGAACACTGAAGCTTTCTTT CASSFRRTGNTEAFF
TRBJ2-3 NA NA TRBV7-2 TGTGCCAGCAGCTCTAGCACAGATACGCAGTATTTT CASSSSTDTQYF